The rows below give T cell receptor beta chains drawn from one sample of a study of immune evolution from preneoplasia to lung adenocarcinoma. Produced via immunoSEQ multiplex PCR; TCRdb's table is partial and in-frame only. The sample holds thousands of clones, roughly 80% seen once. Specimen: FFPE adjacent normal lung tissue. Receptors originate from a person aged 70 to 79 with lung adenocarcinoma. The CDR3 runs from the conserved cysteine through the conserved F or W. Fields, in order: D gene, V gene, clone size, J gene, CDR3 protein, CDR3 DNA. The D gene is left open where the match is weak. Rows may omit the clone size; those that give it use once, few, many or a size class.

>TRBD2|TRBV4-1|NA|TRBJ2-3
CASKRTSGGATDTQYF
TGCGCCAGCAAGAGGACTAGCGGGGGGGCAACAGATACGCAGTATTTT
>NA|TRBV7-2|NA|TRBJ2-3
CASSLVRGISADTQYF
TGTGCCAGCAGCTTAGTTCGCGGGATTTCGGCAGATACGCAGTATTTT
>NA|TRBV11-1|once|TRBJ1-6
CASRPENSPLHF
TGTGCCAGCCGACCCGAAAATTCACCCCTCCACTTT
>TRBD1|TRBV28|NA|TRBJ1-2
CASGQTGGFYGYTF
TGTGCCAGCGGCCAAACAGGGGGCTTCTATGGCTACACCTTC
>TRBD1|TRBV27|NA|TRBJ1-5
CASSAGQRNQPQHF
TGTGCCAGCAGTGCGGGACAGAGGAATCAGCCCCAGCATTTT
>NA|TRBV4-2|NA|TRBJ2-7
CASSRRTVEPGEQYF
TGTGCCAGCAGCCGGCGGACAGTCGAGCCGGGTGAGCAGTACTTC
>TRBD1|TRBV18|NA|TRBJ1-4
CASSPRQGDEKLFF
TGTGCCAGCTCACCAAGACAGGGGGATGAAAAACTGTTTTTT
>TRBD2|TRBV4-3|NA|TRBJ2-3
CASSQYSGSQYF
TGCGCCAGCAGCCAATATAGCGGGAGTCAGTATTTT
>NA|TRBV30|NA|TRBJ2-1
CAWYGRTDNEQFF
TGTGCCTGGTACGGAAGGACAGACAATGAGCAGTTCTTC
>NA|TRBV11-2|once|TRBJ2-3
CASSLGLLLASTDTQYF
TGTGCCAGCAGCTTAGGCCTTTTGCTAGCGAGCACAGATACGCAGTATTTT
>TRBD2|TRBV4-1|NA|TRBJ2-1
CASSQDPGLAGGREQFF
TGCGCCAGCAGCCAAGATCCAGGACTAGCGGGAGGGAGGGAGCAGTTCTTC
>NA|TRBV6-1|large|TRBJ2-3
CASSVTVSTDTQYF
TGTGCCAGCAGTGTCACAGTTAGCACAGATACGCAGTATTTT
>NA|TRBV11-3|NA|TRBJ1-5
CASSLWDTLNNQPQHF
TGTGCCAGCAGCTTATGGGACACTCTGAACAATCAGCCCCAGCATTTT
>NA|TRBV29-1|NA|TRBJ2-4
CSALGQPGEDIQYF
TGCAGCGCCCTGGGGCAACCGGGGGAGGACATTCAGTACTTC
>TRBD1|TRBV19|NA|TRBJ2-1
CASSRGGASYNEQFF
TGTGCCAGTAGTAGAGGGGGCGCGTCCTACAATGAGCAGTTCTTC
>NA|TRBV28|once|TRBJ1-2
CASSWMRGDGYTF
TGTGCCAGCAGTTGGATGAGGGGCGATGGCTACACCTTC